This T cell receptor (beta chain) was recovered during a study of blood T cell repertoires in COVID-19. Study background: Whether acute or convalescent, the COVID-19 samples came from the United States, Italy and Spain.

V was shortened by 4 bases and J by 1 base, with 7 bases between the two germline ends. The germline gives CDR1 LGHDT, CDR2 YNNKEL (reference sequence). The CDR3 has 13 residues. Measured with immunoSEQ multiplex PCR; TCRdb has only the in-frame clones, and not every one. The table has about 50,000 clones, under 85% seen once. V and J are TRBV3-1 (or the pseudogene TRBV3-2) and TRBJ1-1; D is undetermined. The sequenced sample was peripheral blood. The origin of this receptor is a man aged 35 to 55 with acute or convalescent COVID-19. The CDR3 DNA is TGTGCCAGCAGCCCCCGACAGAACACTGAAGCTTTCTTT. Protein sequence: CASSPRQNTEAFF.